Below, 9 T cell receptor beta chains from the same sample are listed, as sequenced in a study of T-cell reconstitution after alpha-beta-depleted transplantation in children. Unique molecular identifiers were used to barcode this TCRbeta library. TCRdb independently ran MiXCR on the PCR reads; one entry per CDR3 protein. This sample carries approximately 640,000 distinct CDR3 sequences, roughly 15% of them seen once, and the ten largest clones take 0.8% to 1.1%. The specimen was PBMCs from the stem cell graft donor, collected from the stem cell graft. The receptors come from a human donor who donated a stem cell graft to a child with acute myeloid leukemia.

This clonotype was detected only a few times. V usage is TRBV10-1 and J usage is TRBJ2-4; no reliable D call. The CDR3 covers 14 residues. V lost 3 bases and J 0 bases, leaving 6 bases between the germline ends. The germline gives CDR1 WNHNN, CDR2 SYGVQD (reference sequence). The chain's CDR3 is CASSESVAKNIQYF. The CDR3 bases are TGCGCCAGCAGTGAATCTGTAGCCAAAAACATTCAGTACTTC.

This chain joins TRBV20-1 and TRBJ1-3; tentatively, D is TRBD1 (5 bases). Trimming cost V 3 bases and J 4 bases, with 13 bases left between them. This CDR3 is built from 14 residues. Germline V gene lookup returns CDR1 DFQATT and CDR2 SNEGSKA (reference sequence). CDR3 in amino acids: CSARVGRWGNTIYF. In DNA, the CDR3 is TGCAGTGCTAGGGTGGGACGGTGGGGAAACACCATATATTTT.

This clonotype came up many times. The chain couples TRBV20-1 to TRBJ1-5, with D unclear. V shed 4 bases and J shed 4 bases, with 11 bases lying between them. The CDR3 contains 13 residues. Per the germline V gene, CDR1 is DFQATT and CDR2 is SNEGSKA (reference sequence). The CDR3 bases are TGCAGTGCTACTCCGGGATCTAATCAGCCCCAGCATTTT. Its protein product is CSATPGSNQPQHF.

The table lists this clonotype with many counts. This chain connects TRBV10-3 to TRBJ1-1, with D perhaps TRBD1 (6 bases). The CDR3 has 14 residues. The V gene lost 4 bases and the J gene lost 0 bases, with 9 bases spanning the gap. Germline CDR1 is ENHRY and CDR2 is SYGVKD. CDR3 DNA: TGTGCCATCAGTGGAACAGGGATGAACACTGAAGCTTTCTTT. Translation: CAISGTGMNTEAFF.

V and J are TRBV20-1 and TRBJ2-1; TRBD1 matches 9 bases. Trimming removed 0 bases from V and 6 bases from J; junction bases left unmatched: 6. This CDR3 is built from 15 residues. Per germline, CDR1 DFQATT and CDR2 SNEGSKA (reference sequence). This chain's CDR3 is CSARDRDRAGNEQFF. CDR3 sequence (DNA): TGCAGTGCTAGAGACCGGGACAGGGCAGGCAATGAGCAGTTCTTC.

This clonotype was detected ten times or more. The CDR3 region has the DNA TGCAGTGCTAGAGATTTAGAGAGATGGGGAACTGAAGCTTTCTTT. It is translated as CSARDLERWGTEAFF. This chain connects TRBV20-1 to TRBJ1-1; D gene uncertain. V was pared by 0 bases and J by 5 bases, with 16 bases between. The germline V gene has CDR1 DFQATT and CDR2 SNEGSKA (reference sequence). The CDR3 contains 15 residues.

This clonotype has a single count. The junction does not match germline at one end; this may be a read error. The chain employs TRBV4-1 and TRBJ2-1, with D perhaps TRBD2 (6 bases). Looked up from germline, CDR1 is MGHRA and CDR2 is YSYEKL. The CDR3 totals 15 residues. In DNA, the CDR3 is TGCGCCAGCAGGACCGGGACTCTCTCCTACATTGAGCAGTTCTTC. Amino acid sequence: CASRTGTLSYIEQFF.

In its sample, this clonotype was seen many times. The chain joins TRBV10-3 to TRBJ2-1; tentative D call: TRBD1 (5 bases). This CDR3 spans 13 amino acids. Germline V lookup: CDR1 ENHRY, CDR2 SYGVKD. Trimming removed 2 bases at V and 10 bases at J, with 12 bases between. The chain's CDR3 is CAISEPDRPEQFF. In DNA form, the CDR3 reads TGTGCCATCAGTGAGCCCGACAGACCAGAGCAGTTCTTC.

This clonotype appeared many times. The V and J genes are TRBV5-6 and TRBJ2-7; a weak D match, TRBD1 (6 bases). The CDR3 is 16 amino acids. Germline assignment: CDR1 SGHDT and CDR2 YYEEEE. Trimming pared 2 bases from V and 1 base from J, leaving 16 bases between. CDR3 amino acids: CASSFGSRGLSYEQYF. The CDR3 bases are TGTGCCAGCAGCTTTGGATCCAGGGGCCTGTCCTACGAGCAGTACTTC.